One and the same sample provided the 20 T cell receptor beta chains below, sequenced in a study of cytomegalovirus exposure and HLA in healthy donors. 60 Vbeta and 13 Jbeta primers were used in PCR. The repertoire was sequenced with immunoSEQ multiplex PCR; TCRdb's copy has only in-frame clones and lacks some. This table has approximately 110,000 clones, 75% to 85% appearing once. The sequenced sample consisted of PBMCs. The receptor source for this set is a man aged 50-59 years in good health and CMV-seronegative.

This clone was counted only a few times. The J gene is TRBJ2-3, the V gene TRBV11-1, with 8 bases aligning to TRBD1. The CDR3 totals 16 residues. From germline, CDR1 is SGHAT and CDR2 FQDESV (reference sequence). V shed 5 bases, J shed 4 bases, and the junction held 11 bases outside the gene matches. CDR3 in amino acids: CASSPRDRLGADTQYF. The CDR3 nucleotides read TGTGCCAGCAGCCCACGGGACAGGCTGGGGGCAGATACGCAGTATTTT.

The chain couples TRBV7-8 to TRBJ1-5, with a tentative D call TRBD1 (5 bases). This CDR3 contains 16 residues. Trimming removed 2 bases from V and 3 bases from J, with 14 bases in between. Germline assignment: CDR1 SGHVS and CDR2 FQNEAQ. The CDR3 is CASSLILSGPNQPQHF. CDR3 DNA sequence: TGTGCCAGCAGCTTAATCCTATCAGGGCCCAATCAGCCCCAGCATTTT.

The rearrangement uses TRBV28 and TRBJ2-3; 9 nucleotides match TRBD2. The V segment lost 11 bases and the J segment 1 base; nucleotides outside the gene matches: 10. The CDR3 sequence is 15 residues long. The germline V gene encodes CDR1 MDHEN and CDR2 SYDVKM. CDR3 sequence: CAARRGGLGTDTQYF. CDR3 DNA sequence: TGTGCCGCTCGGCGGGGGGGCCTTGGCACAGATACGCAGTATTTT.

The chain joins TRBV5-5 to TRBJ2-1; TRBD1 matches at 10 bases. The CDR3 runs to 16 residues. The trim removed 4 bases at V and 3 bases at J, leaving 7 bases unmatched. CDR1 SGHKS and CDR2 YYEKEE come from the germline V gene (reference sequence). The CDR3 DNA reads as TGTGCCAGCAGCCACCGGGACAGGGGCATCTACAATGAGCAGTTCTTC. Translated: CASSHRDRGIYNEQFF.

The chain is built from TRBV6-5 and TRBJ2-5; TRBD2 matches at 7 bases. CDR3 length equals 16 residues. Germline CDR1 is MNHEY and CDR2 is SVGAGI. Unmatched junction bases numbered 9, after V lost 0 bases and J lost 5 bases. CDR3 sequence reads: CASSYSGSGAAETQYF. Here the CDR3 DNA reads TGTGCCAGCAGTTACTCGGGAAGCGGGGCGGCGGAGACCCAGTACTTC.

The chain recombines TRBV5-4 with TRBJ1-1; D not resolved. V gave up 0 bases and J gave up 1 base, with 10 bases separating them. The CDR3 consists of 15 residues. Germline V gene data show CDR1 as SGHNT and CDR2 as YYREEE (reference sequence). CDR3 coding DNA: TGTGCCAGCAGCTTGGAACTAGTCCAGAACACTGAAGCTTTCTTT. Protein product: CASSLELVQNTEAFF.

The rearrangement links TRBV25-1 to TRBJ1-2; D is uncertain. The CDR3 runs to 11 residues. The germline V gene has CDR1 MGHDK and CDR2 SYGVNS. V was clipped by 3 bases and J by 8 bases, with 7 bases between them. CDR3 DNA: TGTGCCAGCAGTGAGTCCAGAGGCTACACCTTC. Residues: CASSESRGYTF.

This rearrangement joins TRBV5-1 to TRBJ2-3, with TRBD1 matching over 7 bases. With 0 bases clipped from V and 0 bases from J, the junction kept 4 bases outside the gene matches. The CDR3 runs to 16 residues. Germline CDR1 SGHRS, CDR2 YFSETQ. Here the CDR3 DNA reads TGCGCCAGCAGCTTGGAGGGACAGCTTAGCACAGATACGCAGTATTTT. Its translation: CASSLEGQLSTDTQYF. The whole variable domain, filled in from reference TRBV5-1 and TRBJ2-3, reads KAGVTQTPRYLIKTRGQQVTLSCSPISGHRSVSWYQQTPGQGLQFLFEYFSETQRNKGNFPGRFSGRQFSNSRSEMNVSTLELGDSALYLCASSLEGQLSTDTQYFGPGTRLTVL.

The chain combines TRBV5-6 with TRBJ1-4; 8 bases map to TRBD1. The ends lost 0 bases at V and 10 bases at J; junction bases unmatched: 11. This CDR3 contains 16 residues. Germline V lookup: CDR1 SGHDT, CDR2 YYEEEE. The CDR3 region has the DNA TGTGCCAGCAGCTTGGCCCCTACAGGGGGAGTTGGAAAACTGTTTTTT. As protein: CASSLAPTGGVGKLFF. Drawing the rest from reference TRBV5-6 and TRBJ1-4, the complete variable domain is DAGVTQSPTHLIKTRGQQVTLRCSPKSGHDTVSWYQQALGQGPQFIFQYYEEEERQRGNFPDRFSGHQFPNYSSELNVNALLLGDSALYLCASSLAPTGGVGKLFFGSGTQLSVL.

This clone was detected only a few times. J is TRBJ1-3 and V is TRBV19, with a tentative D call TRBD1 (5 bases). Germline-derived CDR1 and CDR2 are LNHDA and SQIVND (reference sequence). The CDR3 has 14 amino acids. V was cut by 7 bases and J by 7 bases, with 17 bases left in between. The CDR3 is CASTPRRGWNTIYF. The CDR3 coding sequence is TGTGCCAGTACCCCGAGGAGGGGTTGGAACACCATATATTTT.

The chain carries TRBV5-1 and TRBJ2-2; a possible D gene is TRBD1 (8 bases). Germline-derived CDR1 and CDR2 are SGHRS and YFSETQ. Trimming took off 0 bases at V and 1 base at J, with 10 bases between the two ends. This CDR3 comprises 16 residues. The CDR3 DNA reads TGCGCCAGCAGCTTGGACAGGGGGGGGAACACCGGGGAGCTGTTTTTT. Translated, it gives CASSLDRGGNTGELFF.

This chain connects TRBV4-2 to TRBJ2-3; TRBD2 matches at 9 bases. Germline V lookup: CDR1 LGHNA, CDR2 YNFKEQ. The CDR3 sequence is 16 residues long. Trimming cost V 1 base and J 4 bases; bases outside gene matches: 6. The CDR3 region is CASSQVLAGAADTQYF. CDR3 DNA: TGTGCCAGCAGCCAAGTATTAGCGGGGGCCGCAGATACGCAGTATTTT.

This rearrangement joins TRBV6-6 to TRBJ1-6; 8 bases are a match to TRBD1. CDR1 MNHNY and CDR2 SVGAGI come from the germline V gene (reference sequence). This CDR3 comprises 15 residues. V lost 5 bases to trimming and J lost 7 bases; unmatched junction nucleotides: 7. The CDR3 DNA follows: TGTGCCAGCAGTCCTGGACAGGGACAGAATTCACCCCTCCACTTT. It encodes CASSPGQGQNSPLHF.

The rearrangement links TRBV5-1 to TRBJ1-2; 9 nucleotides line up with TRBD1. The CDR3 is 13 residues long. Trimming at V came to 0 bases and at J to 8 bases, leaving 2 bases not matched to a gene. Germline CDR1 reads SGHRS; CDR2 reads YFSETQ. CDR3 in DNA: TGCGCCAGCAGCTTGGGGACAGGGGTCGGCTACACCTTC. Encoded protein: CASSLGTGVGYTF.

This clone was counted a few times. The chain uses TRBV6-5 and TRBJ2-5, with D maybe TRBD1 (6 bases). The CDR3 length is 14 residues. V was pared by 6 bases and J by 0 bases, with 11 bases between. The germline V gene has CDR1 MNHEY and CDR2 SVGAGI. The CDR3 DNA reads TGTGCCAGCAGGGACAGTAATAACCAAGAGACCCAGTACTTC. Translating gives CASRDSNNQETQYF.

The chain links TRBV7-2 to TRBJ2-1; TRBD2 agrees at 9 bases. Germline V gene sequence: CDR1 SGHTA, CDR2 FQGNSA. After removal of 5 bases from V and 10 bases from J, the junction contained 9 bases not matched to a gene. This CDR3 contains 14 residues. The CDR3 DNA sequence: TGTGCCAGCAGCGCTAGCGGGACCTTTGAGGAGCAGTTCTTC. Translated: CASSASGTFEEQFF.

In its sample, this clone was seen a few times. J is TRBJ2-2 and V is TRBV2, with D uncertain. V gave up 10 bases and J gave up 0 bases, with 9 bases separating them. CDR1 is SNHLY, CDR2 FYNNEI, per germline. There are 13 residues in the CDR3. CDR3 sequence: CATLGPNTGELFF. CDR3 sequence (DNA): TGTGCCACCCTTGGCCCGAACACCGGGGAGCTGTTTTTT.

The J gene is TRBJ1-2, the V gene TRBV5-4; 7 bases fit TRBD1. Trimming cost V 0 bases and J 4 bases; bases outside gene matches: 0. Germline V lookup: CDR1 SGHNT, CDR2 YYREEE (reference sequence). The CDR3 runs to 13 residues. The CDR3 DNA reads TGTGCCAGCAGCTTGGCAGGGGGCTATGGCTACACCTTC. It is translated as CASSLAGGYGYTF.

As DNA, the CDR3 is TGTGCCAGTAGTGGCCGGGGGGGACGTCCTAAGGATGGGATTCTCACTGAAGCTTTCTTT. Translation gives CASSGRGGRPKDGILTEAFF. This chain connects TRBV19 to TRBJ1-1, with D tentatively TRBD1 (5 bases). CDR1 LNHDA and CDR2 SQIVND come from the germline V gene (reference sequence). V was shortened by 5 bases and J by 4 bases, with 32 bases between the two germline ends. The CDR3 is 20 residues long.

This rearrangement joins TRBV6-1 to TRBJ1-5; D gene uncertain. This CDR3 has 14 amino acids. V lost 8 bases, J lost 0 bases, and 11 bases lay in between. The germline gives CDR1 MNHNS, CDR2 SASEGT. CDR3 DNA sequence: TGTGCCAGCTGTATATTTAATAGCAATCAGCCCCAGCATTTT. Residues: CASCIFNSNQPQHF.